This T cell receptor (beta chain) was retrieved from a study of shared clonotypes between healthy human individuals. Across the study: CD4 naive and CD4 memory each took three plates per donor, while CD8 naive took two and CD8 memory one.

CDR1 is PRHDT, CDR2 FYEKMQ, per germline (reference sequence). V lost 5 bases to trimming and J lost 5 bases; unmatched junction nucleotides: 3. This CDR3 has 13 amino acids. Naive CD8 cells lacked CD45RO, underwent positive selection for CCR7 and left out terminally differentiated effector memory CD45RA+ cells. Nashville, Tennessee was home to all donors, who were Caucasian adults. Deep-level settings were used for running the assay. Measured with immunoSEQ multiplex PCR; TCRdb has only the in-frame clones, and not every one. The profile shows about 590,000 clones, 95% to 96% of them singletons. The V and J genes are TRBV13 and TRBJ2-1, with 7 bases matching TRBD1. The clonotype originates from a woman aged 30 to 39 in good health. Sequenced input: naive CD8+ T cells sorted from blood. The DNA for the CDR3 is TGTGCCAGCAGCAAGGGACAGAACAATGAGCAGTTCTTC. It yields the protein CASSKGQNNEQFF.